This T cell receptor beta chain was profiled in a study of lymphopenia after photon versus proton radiotherapy. Data came from immunoSEQ multiplex PCR; TCRdb stores just in-frame clones and leaves some out. The profile shows 17,000 or so clones, roughly nine tenths of them singletons. CDR1 is LNHDA and CDR2 is SQIVND in the germline V gene (reference sequence). V lost 5 bases and J lost 6; bases outside the gene matches: 10. The CDR3 totals 15 residues. The chain carries TRBV19 and TRBJ1-1, with 9 nucleotides matching TRBD1. The clonotype was recovered from a man aged 65 to 79 with pancreatic cancer. This material consisted of peripheral blood, taken from a patient treated with proton-based radiotherapy. The CDR3 reads CASSENRGREPEAFF. In nucleotides, the CDR3 is TGTGCCAGTAGTGAGAACAGGGGGCGGGAGCCTGAAGCTTTCTTT.